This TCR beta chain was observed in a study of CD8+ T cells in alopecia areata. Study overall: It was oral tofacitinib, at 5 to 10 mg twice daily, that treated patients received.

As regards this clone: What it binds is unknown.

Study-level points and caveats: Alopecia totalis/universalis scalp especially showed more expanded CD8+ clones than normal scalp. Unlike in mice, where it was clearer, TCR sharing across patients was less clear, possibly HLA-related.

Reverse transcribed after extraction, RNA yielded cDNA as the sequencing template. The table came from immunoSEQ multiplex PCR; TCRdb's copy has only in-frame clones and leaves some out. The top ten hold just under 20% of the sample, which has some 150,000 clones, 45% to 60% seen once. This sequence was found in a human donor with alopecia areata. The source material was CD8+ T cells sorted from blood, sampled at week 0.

CDR3 in DNA: TGCGCCAGCAGCCTAAATGGGGGGGCGGCTGGCTACACCTTC. Encoded protein: CASSLNGGAAGYTF. The chain is built from TRBV5-1 and TRBJ1-2; D perhaps matches TRBD1 (6 bases). The CDR3 runs to 14 residues. The germline V gene encodes CDR1 SGHRS and CDR2 YFSETQ. The V gene lost 4 bases and the J gene lost 7 bases, with 17 bases spanning the gap.